Listed below are T cell receptor beta chains from one sample, sequenced in a study of shared clonotypes between healthy human individuals. Repertoires were generated with immunoSEQ multiplex PCR, while TCRdb's copy carries only in-frame clones and drops some. This sample yields approximately 640,000 clones, of which about nine tenths are seen a single time; 30% to 35% belongs to the top ten. The sequenced sample was memory CD8+ T cells from PBMCs. The receptors were sampled from a man between 18 and 35 years old in good health. Some clones in this sample may be carry-over from other donors' samples. Both conserved end residues are part of each CDR3. D genes are given only for firm matches. Clone size is stated in some rows and not others, as once, few, many or a class when expanded.

j_call clone_size v_call d_call cdr3_aa cdr3_nt
TRBJ2-5 NA TRBV5-6 NA CASSPQRGRPTQETQYF TGTGCCAGCAGCCCGCAGAGGGGGAGGCCCACCCAAGAGACCCAGTACTTC
TRBJ2-5 NA TRBV6-5 NA CASRRGSAETQYF TGTGCCAGCAGACGAGGAAGCGCAGAGACCCAGTACTTC
TRBJ2-5 NA TRBV25-1 TRBD2 CASSGPGTSGRAGETQYF TGTGCCAGCAGTGGCCCCGGGACTAGCGGGAGGGCCGGGGAGACCCAGTACTTC
TRBJ1-2 NA TRBV19 NA CASSIRTGSSYGYTF TGTGCCAGTAGTATCCGAACAGGGAGTAGCTATGGCTACACCTTC
TRBJ1-1 NA TRBV11-1 TRBD1 CASSYRDRGYTEAFF TGTGCCAGCAGCTACCGGGACAGGGGGTACACTGAAGCTTTCTTT
TRBJ1-4 NA TRBV10-3 NA CAISESGRRSTTNEKLFF TGTGCCATCAGTGAGTCGGGACGCAGGAGCACAACTAATGAAAAACTGTTTTTT
TRBJ1-1 NA TRBV18 NA CASSAGLNTEAFF TGTGCCAGCTCGGCAGGATTGAACACTGAAGCTTTCTTT
TRBJ2-4 NA TRBV6-6 TRBD1 CASLKGQAENIQYF TGTGCCAGCTTAAAGGGACAGGCCGAAAACATTCAGTACTTC
TRBJ2-2 few TRBV30 NA CAWHYTGELFF TGTGCCTGGCATTACACCGGGGAGCTGTTTTTT
TRBJ2-5 NA TRBV11-1 TRBD1 CASSLEDRWETQYF TGTGCCAGCAGCTTGGAGGACAGGTGGGAGACCCAGTACTTC
TRBJ2-7 NA TRBV27 NA CASSLRGSTYEQYF TGTGCCAGCAGTTTAAGGGGTAGCACCTACGAGCAGTACTTC
TRBJ2-7 NA TRBV5-6 NA CASSLGRNEQYF TGTGCCAGCAGCTTAGGGAGGAACGAGCAGTACTTC
TRBJ1-4 NA TRBV5-1 NA CASSSLEKATDEKLFF TGCGCCAGCAGCTCCCTTGAGAAGGCAACGGATGAAAAACTGTTTTTT
TRBJ2-5 NA TRBV28 NA CASSFSETGSETQYF TGTGCCAGCAGTTTCAGCGAGACGGGATCTGAGACCCAGTACTTC
TRBJ2-1 NA TRBV15 NA CATSRVNNEQFF TGTGCCACCAGCCGAGTCAACAATGAGCAGTTCTTC
TRBJ1-5 NA TRBV4-3 NA CASSQGVEGNQPQHF TGCGCCAGCAGCCAAGGGGTAGAGGGCAATCAGCCCCAGCATTTT
TRBJ2-2 NA TRBV9 NA CASSEAPSPNTGELFF TGTGCCAGCAGCGAGGCCCCCAGTCCGAACACCGGGGAGCTGTTTTTT
TRBJ2-7 NA TRBV13 TRBD1 CASSPRTGAVYEQYF TGTGCCAGCAGCCCTCGGACAGGAGCCGTGTACGAGCAGTACTTC
TRBJ1-2 NA TRBV27 TRBD1 CASSSVLEGARGYTF TGTGCCAGCAGTAGTGTACTGGAGGGGGCGAGAGGCTACACCTTC